A single sample gave rise to the 5 T cell receptor beta chains below, sequenced in a study of blood T cell repertoires in COVID-19 (dated by TCRdb to about 2020). The method was the immunoSEQ multiplex PCR assay. Sourced from immuneACCESS, this table was stored by TCRdb with only in-frame sequences that have V and J called. A share of the clones is absent; for the studies checked, an unresolved V gene accounts for under half, and the remainder has no known explanation. In this sample the table shows roughly 75,000 clones, approximately 74% of which occur a single time. 2.6% of the sample comes from the top ten. The sample consisted of peripheral blood. Receptor source: a human donor with acute or convalescent COVID-19. The donor label of this sample is uncertain.

The rearrangement uses TRBV6-6 and TRBJ2-7, with D perhaps TRBD2 (6 bases). Trimming stripped 10 bases from V and 0 bases from J, with 13 bases between. CDR3 length: 13 residues. CDR1 is MNHNY, CDR2 SVGAGI, per germline (reference sequence). CDR3 region: CATQIGGSYEQYF. CDR3 nucleotides: TGTGCCACCCAGATCGGGGGCTCCTACGAGCAGTACTTC.

This chain connects TRBV3-1 (or the pseudogene TRBV3-2) to TRBJ2-7; 10 bases map to TRBD2. The CDR3 sequence is 13 residues long. J lost 7 bases, V lost 6 bases, and 6 bases had no gene match. Germline V lookup: CDR1 LGHDT, CDR2 YNNKEL (reference sequence). The chain's CDR3 is CASSGASGGEQYF. The CDR3 DNA is TGTGCCAGCAGTGGGGCTAGCGGGGGTGAGCAGTACTTC.

Only a few counts were recorded for this clone. This chain's CDR3 is CASSLTGGDTIYF. The CDR3 DNA is TGTGCCAGCAGTCTGACAGGGGGGGACACCATATATTTT. V and J are TRBV5-4 and TRBJ1-3, with 9 bases lining up with TRBD1. Germline V gene lookup returns CDR1 SGHNT and CDR2 YYREEE (reference sequence). The CDR3 has 13 amino acids. The ends lost 5 bases at V and 8 bases at J; junction bases unmatched: 5.

The chain recombines TRBV19 with TRBJ2-2; D remains ambiguous. The CDR3 runs to 13 residues. V was cut by 7 bases and J by 0 bases, with 6 bases left in between. Germline V CDR1 and CDR2: LNHDA, SQIVND (reference sequence). The CDR3 region has the DNA TGTGCCAGTAACATGGCGAACACCGGGGAGCTGTTTTTT. Translation gives CASNMANTGELFF.

The J gene is TRBJ2-2, the V gene TRBV19; TRBD2 is a possible D gene (5 bases). V lost 6 bases and J 1 base, leaving 9 bases between the germline ends. Germline CDR1 reads LNHDA; CDR2 reads SQIVND (reference sequence). This CDR3 region has 14 residues. The CDR3: CASRETMNTGELFF. The CDR3 coding sequence is TGTGCCAGTAGGGAGACTATGAACACCGGGGAGCTGTTTTTT.